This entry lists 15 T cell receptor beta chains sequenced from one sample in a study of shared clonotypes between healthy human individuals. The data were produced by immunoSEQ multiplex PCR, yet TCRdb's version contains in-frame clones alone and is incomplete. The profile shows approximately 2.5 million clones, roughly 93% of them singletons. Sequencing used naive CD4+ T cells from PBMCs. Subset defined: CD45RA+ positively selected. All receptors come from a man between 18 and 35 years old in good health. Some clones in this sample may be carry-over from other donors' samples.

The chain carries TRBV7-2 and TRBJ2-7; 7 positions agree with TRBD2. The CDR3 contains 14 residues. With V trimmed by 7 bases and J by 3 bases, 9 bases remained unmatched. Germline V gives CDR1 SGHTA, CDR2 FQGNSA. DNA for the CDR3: TGTGCCAGCACCCGGGCGGGGGTGGGCTACGAGCAGTACTTC. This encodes CASTRAGVGYEQYF. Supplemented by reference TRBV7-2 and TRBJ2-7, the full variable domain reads GAGVSQSPSNKVTEKGKDVELRCDPISGHTALYWYRQSLGQGLEFLIYFQGNSAPDKSGLPSDRFSAERTGGSVSTLTIQRTQQEDSAVYLCASTRAGVGYEQYFGPGTRLTVT.

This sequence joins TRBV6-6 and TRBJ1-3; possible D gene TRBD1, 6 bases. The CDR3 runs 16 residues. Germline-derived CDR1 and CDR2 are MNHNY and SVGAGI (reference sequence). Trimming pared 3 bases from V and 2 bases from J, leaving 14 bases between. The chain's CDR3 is CASSYTGLRAGNTIYF. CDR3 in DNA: TGTGCCAGCAGTTATACAGGGCTAAGAGCTGGAAACACCATATATTTT.

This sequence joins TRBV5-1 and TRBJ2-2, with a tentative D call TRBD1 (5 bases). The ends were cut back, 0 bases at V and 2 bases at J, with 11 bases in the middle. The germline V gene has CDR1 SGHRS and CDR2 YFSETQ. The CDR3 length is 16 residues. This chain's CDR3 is CASSLAWGGNTGELFF. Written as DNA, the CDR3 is TGCGCCAGCAGCTTGGCCTGGGGCGGCAACACCGGGGAGCTGTTTTTT.

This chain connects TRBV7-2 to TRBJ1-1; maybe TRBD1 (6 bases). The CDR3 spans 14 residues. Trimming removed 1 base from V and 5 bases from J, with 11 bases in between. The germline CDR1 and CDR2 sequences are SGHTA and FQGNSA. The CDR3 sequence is CASSLGTGWTEAFF. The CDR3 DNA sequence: TGTGCCAGCAGCTTAGGTACAGGGTGGACTGAAGCTTTCTTT.

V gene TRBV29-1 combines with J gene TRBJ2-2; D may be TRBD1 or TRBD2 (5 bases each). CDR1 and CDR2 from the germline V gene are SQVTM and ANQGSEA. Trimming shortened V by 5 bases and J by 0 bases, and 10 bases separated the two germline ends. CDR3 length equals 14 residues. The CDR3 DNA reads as TGCAGCGTTAGAGGGGAAGCGAACACCGGGGAGCTGTTTTTT. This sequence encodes CSVRGEANTGELFF.

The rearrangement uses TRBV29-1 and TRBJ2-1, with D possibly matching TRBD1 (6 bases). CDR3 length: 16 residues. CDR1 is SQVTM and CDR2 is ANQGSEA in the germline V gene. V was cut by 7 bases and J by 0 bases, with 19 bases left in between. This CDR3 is CSALSVGASSYNEQFF. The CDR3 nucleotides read TGCAGCGCCCTGTCCGTGGGGGCCAGCTCCTACAATGAGCAGTTCTTC.

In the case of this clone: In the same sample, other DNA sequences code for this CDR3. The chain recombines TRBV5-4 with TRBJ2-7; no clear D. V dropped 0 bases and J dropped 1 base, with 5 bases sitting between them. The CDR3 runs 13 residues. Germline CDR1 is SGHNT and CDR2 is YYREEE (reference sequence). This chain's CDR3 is CASSLARSYEQYF. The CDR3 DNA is TGTGCCAGCAGCTTGGCTAGATCCTACGAGCAGTACTTC.

CDR3 sequence: CASSFRLADTQYF. The CDR3 DNA reads as TGCGCCAGCAGCTTTCGGTTAGCAGATACGCAGTATTTT. V usage is TRBV5-1 and J usage is TRBJ2-3; D not certain. Trimming left V 2 bases short and J 4 bases short, with 8 bases between. Germline assignment: CDR1 SGHRS and CDR2 YFSETQ. This CDR3 is built from 13 residues.

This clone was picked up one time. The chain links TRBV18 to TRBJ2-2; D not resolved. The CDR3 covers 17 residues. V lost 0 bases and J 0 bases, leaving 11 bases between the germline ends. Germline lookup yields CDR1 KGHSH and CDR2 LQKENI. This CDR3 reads CASSPPNAKSNTGELFF. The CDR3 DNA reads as TGTGCCAGCTCACCACCGAATGCCAAGTCGAACACCGGGGAGCTGTTTTTT.

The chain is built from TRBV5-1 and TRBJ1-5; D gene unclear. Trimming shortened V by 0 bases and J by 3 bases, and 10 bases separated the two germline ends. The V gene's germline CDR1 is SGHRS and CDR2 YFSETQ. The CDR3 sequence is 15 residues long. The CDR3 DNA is TGCGCCAGCAGCTTGGGTGTGGGATTCAATCAGCCCCAGCATTTT. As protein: CASSLGVGFNQPQHF.

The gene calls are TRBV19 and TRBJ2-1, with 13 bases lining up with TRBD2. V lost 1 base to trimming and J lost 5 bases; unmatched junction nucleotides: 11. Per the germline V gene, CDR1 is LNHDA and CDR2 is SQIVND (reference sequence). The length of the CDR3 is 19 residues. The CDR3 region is CASSIVRATSGRIDNEQFF. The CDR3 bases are TGTGCCAGTAGTATAGTGAGGGCGACTAGCGGGAGGATCGACAATGAGCAGTTCTTC.

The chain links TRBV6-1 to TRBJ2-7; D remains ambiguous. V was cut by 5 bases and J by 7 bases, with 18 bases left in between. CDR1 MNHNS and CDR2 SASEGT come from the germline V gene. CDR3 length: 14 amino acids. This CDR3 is CASSMGMAGWEQYF. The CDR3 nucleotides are TGTGCCAGCAGTATGGGCATGGCTGGGTGGGAGCAGTACTTC.

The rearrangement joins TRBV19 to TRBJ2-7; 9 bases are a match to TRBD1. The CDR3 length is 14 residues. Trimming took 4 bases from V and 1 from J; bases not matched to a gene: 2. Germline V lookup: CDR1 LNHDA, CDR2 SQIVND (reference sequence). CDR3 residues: CASSTGTGSYEQYF. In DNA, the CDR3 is TGTGCCAGTAGTACCGGGACAGGGTCCTACGAGCAGTACTTC. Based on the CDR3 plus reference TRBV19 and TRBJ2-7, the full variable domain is DGGITQSPKYLFRKEGQNVTLSCEQNLNHDAMYWYRQDPGQGLRLIYYSQIVNDFQKGDIAEGYSVSREKKESFPLTVTSAQKNPTAFYLCASSTGTGSYEQYFGPGTRLTVT.

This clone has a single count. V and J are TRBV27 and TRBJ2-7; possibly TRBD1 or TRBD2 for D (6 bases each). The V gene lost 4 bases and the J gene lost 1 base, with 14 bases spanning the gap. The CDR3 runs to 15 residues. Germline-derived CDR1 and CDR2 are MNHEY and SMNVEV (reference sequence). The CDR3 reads CASSYRGLKSYEQYF. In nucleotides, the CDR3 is TGTGCCAGCAGTTATCGGGGGCTTAAATCCTACGAGCAGTACTTC.

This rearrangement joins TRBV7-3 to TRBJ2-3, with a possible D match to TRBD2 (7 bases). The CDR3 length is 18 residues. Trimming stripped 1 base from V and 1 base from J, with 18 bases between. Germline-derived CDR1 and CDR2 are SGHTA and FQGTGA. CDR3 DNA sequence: TGTGCCAGCAGCTTAAGTGGCGGGCCGGGGGGCGGCACAGATACGCAGTATTTT. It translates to CASSLSGGPGGGTDTQYF.